A selection of T cell receptor beta chains follows, all from one sample in a study of blood T cell repertoires in COVID-19. Libraries were prepared by immunoSEQ multiplex PCR; TCRdb keeps only in-frame clonotypes and omits some of them. The sample shows 100,000 to 150,000 clones, approximately 90% of them seen only once. Sequenced sample: peripheral blood. Source of these receptors: a man aged 70-80 years with active COVID-19. Each CDR3 is given with its conserved first and last residue. The D gene is left open where the match is weak. The listing skips clone size in some rows; elsewhere it reads once, few, many or a size class.

- | TRBJ1-1 | few | TRBV5-1 | CASSPGENTEAFF | TGCGCCAGCAGCCCCGGGGAGAACACTGAAGCTTTCTTT
- | TRBJ1-1 | - | TRBV2 | CASHRDRNTEAFF | TGTGCCAGTCACAGGGATCGGAATACTGAAGCTTTCTTT
TRBD2 | TRBJ2-1 | - | TRBV7-2 | CASSLGGGRANNEQFF | TGTGCCAGCAGCTTAGGGGGCGGGAGGGCCAACAATGAGCAGTTCTTC
- | TRBJ2-2 | - | TRBV30 | CAWTTGNTGELFF | TGTGCCTGGACGACAGGGAACACCGGGGAGCTGTTTTTT
- | TRBJ2-1 | - | TRBV10-2 | CASREPPQGAGNEQFF | TGCGCCAGCAGGGAGCCCCCTCAGGGTGCTGGAAATGAGCAGTTCTTC
TRBD2 | TRBJ2-2 | once | TRBV9 | CASSVVAGGKKNTGELFF | TGTGCCAGCAGCGTAGTGGCGGGAGGGAAGAAGAACACCGGGGAGCTGTTTTTT
- | TRBJ2-4 | - | TRBV7-3 | CASSRDRDTKNIQYF | TGTGCCAGTTCTCGGGACCGGGACACCAAAAACATTCAGTACTTC
TRBD2 | TRBJ2-2 | - | TRBV9 | CASSLTGGGASGNTGELFF | TGTGCCAGCAGCCTGACCGGGGGGGGCGCTTCGGGCAATACCGGGGAGCTGTTTTTT
- | TRBJ2-1 | - | TRBV7-3 | CASSLSPAYNEQFF | TGTGCCAGCAGCTTATCGCCGGCCTACAATGAGCAGTTCTTC
TRBD1 | TRBJ1-5 | - | TRBV5-5 | CASSFWDSYNQPQHF | TGTGCCAGCAGCTTCTGGGACAGCTACAATCAGCCCCAGCATTTT
TRBD2 | TRBJ2-1 | - | TRBV27 | CASSSSSAGGNNEQFF | TGTGCCAGCAGTTCCTCCTCAGCGGGGGGTAACAATGAGCAGTTCTTC
TRBD2 | TRBJ2-1 | - | TRBV10-1 | CASSSSGRHNEQFF | TGCGCCAGCTCTTCTAGCGGGCGGCACAATGAGCAGTTCTTC
- | TRBJ2-3 | - | TRBV7-2 | CASSPRPARQDTQYF | TGTGCCAGCAGCCCCCGACCCGCCAGGCAGGATACGCAGTATTTT
TRBD1 | TRBJ1-4 | once | TRBV5-4 | CASSSTGATNEKLFF | TGTGCCAGCAGCTCCACAGGGGCAACTAATGAAAAACTGTTTTTT
TRBD1 | TRBJ2-4 | - | TRBV6-5 | CASSLGQGRKNIQYF | TGTGCCAGCAGCCTGGGACAGGGGAGGAAAAACATTCAGTACTTC